This TCR beta chain comes out of a study of blood T cell repertoires in COVID-19 (dated by TCRdb to the early 2020s). Context from the whole study: Samples from collaborators originated in the United States, Italy and Spain and spanned both the acute and convalescent phases of COVID-19. The material from the prospective study consisted of cDNA or gDNA derived from T cells, B-cell-depleted T cells, or PBMCs. The dataset comprised deeply sampled blood TCRbeta repertoires from subjects exposed to, actively infected with, or recovered from COVID-19. The repertoires were released in a freely available public database meant as a resource for research on the immune response to SARS-CoV-2. Samples came from the ongoing ImmuneRACE study (first 160 participants) plus 1,254 subjects from 6 global collaborators. Sample metadata almost always included a de-identified subject ID, COVID-19 status, age in years and sex. Where HLA class I and class II types were available, the types were taken from metadata supplied by the sample provider, not from assay-based typing. What the research found in general, with its limitations: The amount of clinical and demographic metadata varied by source and participant and was provided uncurated.

As concerns this clone: Its antigen has not been determined. The record has no base qualities; no much larger clone is one base away.

Collaborating institutions collected whole blood in K2EDTA tubes following their own protocols. Collaborator samples were shipped for TCRbeta analysis as frozen whole blood, isolated PBMCs, or DNA extracted from either sample type. A distance of 16 bases separates the germline ends of V and J, which lose 1 base and 1 base respectively. CDR3 length: 17 amino acids, cysteine to phenylalanine. The CDR3 DNA has 51 bases and is translated from base 1. For CDR1 and CDR2, the germline V gene (reference sequence) lists SEHNR and FQNEAQ. TCRbeta CDR3 regions were amplified from genomic DNA using the immunoSEQ Assay, a bias-controlled multiplex PCR. Concerning the study's data processing: Within the assay, amplification of reference gene primers was used to estimate how many nucleated cells each sample contained. To quantify the absolute abundance of each unique TCRbeta CDR3 rearrangement, sequence reads were collapsed and filtered. Productive Simpson clonality was computed per sample as the square root of Simpson's diversity index over productive rearrangements. TCRdb's version of the immuneACCESS table is confined to in-frame rearrangements and falls short of the full clone set. An unresolved V gene accounts for under half of the shortfall where checked; the remainder is of unknown origin. V and J calls and clone size are copied from that table; D and trimming were computed from the DNA. The sample profile shows around 99,000 clones; 90% of them were found once. About 5.2% of the sample lies in the top ten.

The sequence came from a man over 45 with acute or convalescent COVID-19. This chain joins TRBV7-9 to TRBJ1-1, with the D gene too uncertain to name. Sequencing was carried out using peripheral blood. The nucleotides read TGTGCCAGCAGCTTAGTCAGGATCGCACAACAGAACACTGAAGCTTTCTTT. Its amino acids are CASSLVRIAQQNTEAFF.